This TCR beta chain originates from a study of neoadjuvant nivolumab and ipilimumab in lung cancer. The V end lost 4 bases, the J end lost 2 bases, and 14 bases lay between the germline ends. This CDR3 is built from 15 residues. Germline V CDR1 and CDR2: SGHDN, FVKESK. Study conclusions and caveats: Resected tumors had greater TCR richness and clonality than uninvolved lung. Pretherapy blood TCR richness correlated positively with resected tumor richness. Only a single major-pathologic-response sample was available for clonality analysis. From pretherapy to surgery, tumor richness and clonality rose with dual therapy.

In regard to this clone: Its target is unknown.

Data came from immunoSEQ multiplex PCR; TCRdb stores just in-frame clones and leaves some out. The table lists 25,000 to 35,000 clones, more than 90% of them singletons. The chain uses TRBV14 and TRBJ1-2; D is unclear. This clonotype was obtained from an adult with non-small cell lung cancer. Specimen: peripheral blood, collected after neoadjuvant nivolumab, alone or with ipilimumab, at or shortly before surgery. CDR3 in DNA: TGTGCCAGCAGCCTTTACCACGGTTGGAACTATGGCTACACCTTC. This encodes CASSLYHGWNYGYTF.